Presented here are 28 T cell receptor beta chains from one specimen sequenced in a study of OX40 agonist ivuxolimab in advanced cancers. The table came from immunoSEQ multiplex PCR; TCRdb's copy has only in-frame clones and leaves some out. The table records tens of thousands of clones, over 80% of them present only once. The specimen was CD4+ or CD8+ T cells sorted from blood, collected in a trial of the OX40 agonist ivuxolimab. These receptors were taken from an adult with an advanced solid tumor such as melanoma, head and neck, liver or kidney cancer.

In its sample, this clone was seen once. V gene TRBV15 combines with J gene TRBJ2-2; the D gene is possibly TRBD2 (6 bases). CDR1 and CDR2 (germline): LNHNV, YYDKDF (reference sequence). This CDR3 contains 16 residues. The V gene lost 4 bases and the J gene lost 4 bases, with 16 bases spanning the gap. The chain's CDR3 is CATSTTVGLRTGELFF. The DNA for the CDR3 is TGTGCCACCAGCACTACAGTGGGACTCCGCACCGGGGAGCTGTTTTTT.

V usage is TRBV9 and J usage is TRBJ2-1, with TRBD2 identical over 12 bases. This CDR3 is 16 amino acids long. The junction had 6 bases not matched to a gene; V was cut back by 4 bases and J by 4 bases. CDR1 is SGDLS and CDR2 is YYNGEE in the germline V gene. This CDR3 is CASSLRLAGAYNEQFF. CDR3 DNA: TGTGCCAGCAGCCTCCGACTAGCGGGAGCTTACAATGAGCAGTTCTTC.

V is TRBV19 and J is TRBJ2-2, with a possible D match to TRBD1 (6 bases). The V end lost 5 bases, the J end lost 1 base, and 8 bases lay between the germline ends. There are 14 residues in the CDR3. Per the germline V gene, CDR1 is LNHDA and CDR2 is SQIVND (reference sequence). The DNA for the CDR3 is TGTGCCAGTAGTGGACAGAAGAACACCGGGGAGCTGTTTTTT. It is translated as CASSGQKNTGELFF. Full variable domain (remainder filled in from reference TRBV19 and TRBJ2-2): DGGITQSPKYLFRKEGQNVTLSCEQNLNHDAMYWYRQDPGQGLRLIYYSQIVNDFQKGDIAEGYSVSREKKESFPLTVTSAQKNPTAFYLCASSGQKNTGELFFGEGSRLTVL.

The chain uses TRBV7-3 and TRBJ1-1; tentative D call: TRBD1 (5 bases). The CDR3 is 14 amino acids. Per the germline V gene, CDR1 is SGHTA and CDR2 is FQGTGA. V lost 5 bases to trimming and J lost 1 base, with 11 bases between them. The CDR3 spells CASSPLGGNTEAFF. The CDR3 region has the DNA TGTGCCAGCAGCCCCCTGGGGGGGAACACTGAAGCTTTCTTT.

The V call is TRBV4-2, the J call TRBJ1-6, with D perhaps matching TRBD1 (5 bases). The ends were cut back, 0 bases at V and 8 bases at J, with 8 bases in the middle. The CDR3 spans 14 residues. Germline loops: CDR1 LGHNA, CDR2 YNFKEQ. The chain's CDR3 is CASSQDDRDSPLHF. The CDR3 DNA follows: TGTGCCAGCAGCCAAGATGACAGAGATTCACCCCTCCACTTT.

This clone came up once. J is TRBJ1-2 and V is TRBV28; 11 bases agree with TRBD1. Germline assignment: CDR1 MDHEN and CDR2 SYDVKM. There are 15 residues in the CDR3. The ends lost 4 bases at V and 6 bases at J; junction bases unmatched: 7. The CDR3 DNA follows: TGTGCCAGCAGTTCGGGACAGGGGGAGATTCATGGCTACACCTTC. Its translation is CASSSGQGEIHGYTF.

The chain links TRBV19 to TRBJ1-1; 9 bases line up with TRBD1. Germline V gene data show CDR1 as LNHDA and CDR2 as SQIVND (reference sequence). This CDR3 is built from 15 residues. V lost 5 bases, J lost 1 base, and 5 bases stayed unmatched. DNA for the CDR3: TGTGCCAGTAGTCCGGCGGGACAGGGGAACACTGAAGCTTTCTTT. Protein sequence: CASSPAGQGNTEAFF.

The gene calls are TRBV18 and TRBJ1-1; D gene ambiguous. Germline CDR1 reads KGHSH; CDR2 reads LQKENI. This CDR3 is 13 amino acids long. V was trimmed by 1 base and J by 1 base, leaving 4 bases between them. This CDR3 reads CASSPQANTEAFF. For the CDR3, the DNA is TGTGCCAGCTCACCACAGGCGAACACTGAAGCTTTCTTT.

This chain links TRBV5-1 with TRBJ1-1; the match to TRBD1 covers 8 bases. Unmatched junction bases numbered 6, after V lost 4 bases and J lost 1 base. CDR3 length: 15 amino acids. Germline V lookup: CDR1 SGHRS, CDR2 YFSETQ. In DNA, the CDR3 is TGCGCCAGCAGCGAAGCCGGGACAGGGAACACTGAAGCTTTCTTT. It translates to CASSEAGTGNTEAFF.

This clone occurred once. The chain joins TRBV18 to TRBJ2-3, with D uncertain. CDR3 size: 14 residues. V shed 4 bases and J shed 3 bases, with 11 bases lying between them. Germline assignment: CDR1 KGHSH and CDR2 LQKENI. CDR3 residues: CASSLRSETDTQYF. Written as DNA, the CDR3 is TGTGCCAGCTCACTCCGGAGTGAGACAGATACGCAGTATTTT.

The chain joins TRBV29-1 to TRBJ1-1, with 7 bases matching TRBD1. This CDR3 region has 14 residues. The trim removed 4 bases at V and 2 bases at J, leaving 7 bases unmatched. The germline V gene encodes CDR1 SQVTM and CDR2 ANQGSEA. The CDR3 loop reads CSVGFQGGNTEAFF. In DNA form, the CDR3 reads TGCAGCGTTGGATTTCAGGGGGGTAACACTGAAGCTTTCTTT. Based on the CDR3 plus reference TRBV29-1 and TRBJ1-1, the full variable domain is SAVISQKPSRDICQRGTSLTIQCQVDSQVTMMFWYRQQPGQSLTLIATANQGSEATYESGFVIDKFPISRPNLTFSTLTVSNMSPEDSSIYLCSVGFQGGNTEAFFGQGTRLTVV.

The chain carries TRBV7-9 and TRBJ2-2; D possibly corresponds to TRBD2 (6 bases). This CDR3 contains 19 residues. Per germline, CDR1 SEHNR and CDR2 FQNEAQ (reference sequence). Trimming took 5 bases from V and 0 from J, leaving 22 bases between them. The chain's CDR3 is CASSTHNRAGQANTGELFF. In DNA, the CDR3 is TGTGCCAGCAGCACACACAATAGGGCGGGGCAGGCGAACACCGGGGAGCTGTTTTTT.

V gene TRBV25-1 combines with J gene TRBJ2-5; no definite D call. The CDR3 runs to 12 residues. From germline, CDR1 is MGHDK and CDR2 SYGVNS. Trimming cost V 7 bases and J 4 bases, with 10 bases left between them. CDR3 region: CASNQESETQYF. The CDR3 coding sequence is TGTGCCAGCAATCAGGAGTCAGAGACCCAGTACTTC.

This chain joins TRBV7-6 and TRBJ2-5; D gene ambiguous. In germline, CDR1 is SGHVS, CDR2 FNYEAQ. This CDR3 region has 13 residues. V lost 7 bases and J 5 bases, leaving 14 bases between the germline ends. The CDR3 is CASKTLIGETQYF. The CDR3 nucleotides are TGTGCCAGCAAAACCTTAATCGGGGAGACCCAGTACTTC.

This sequence joins TRBV6-6 and TRBJ1-3, with D tentatively TRBD1 (5 bases). Germline V gives CDR1 MNHNY, CDR2 SVGAGI (reference sequence). Deletions cut 6 bases from V and 4 bases from J, with 16 bases between. This CDR3 is built from 15 residues. In nucleotides, the CDR3 is TGTGCCAGCAGCCAGGGTGATCAATCCGGAAACACCATATATTTT. It specifies CASSQGDQSGNTIYF.

V and J are TRBV5-1 and TRBJ2-3; 7 nucleotides align to TRBD2. With 0 bases clipped from V and 2 bases from J, the junction kept 6 bases outside the gene matches. This CDR3 has 16 residues. CDR1 and CDR2 (germline): SGHRS, YFSETQ. CDR3 protein: CASSLGSLASTDTQYF. The CDR3 DNA reads TGCGCCAGCAGCTTGGGTTCACTAGCGTCCACAGATACGCAGTATTTT.

The V gene is TRBV7-8, the J gene TRBJ2-2, with TRBD1 matching 9 bases. Germline trimming cut 6 bases from V and 6 bases from J; bases unmatched to any gene: 5. Germline values: CDR1 SGHVS, CDR2 FQNEAQ. The CDR3 runs to 14 residues. CDR3 DNA sequence: TGTGCCAGCAGGAGGACAGGGGCGTCCGGGGAGCTGTTTTTT. The encoded protein is CASRRTGASGELFF.

The chain recombines TRBV28 with TRBJ2-1; no reliable D call. Between the trimmed V and J ends, which lost 5 bases and 7 bases, there was a span of 18 bases. CDR1 is MDHEN and CDR2 is SYDVKM in the germline V gene. This CDR3 is 15 amino acids long. This CDR3 is CASSRAEAMGNEQFF. The CDR3 coding sequence is TGTGCCAGCAGTAGGGCGGAAGCCATGGGGAATGAGCAGTTCTTC. Based on the CDR3 plus reference TRBV28 and TRBJ2-1, the full variable domain is DVKVTQSSRYLVKRTGEKVFLECVQDMDHENMFWYRQDPGLGLRLIYFSYDVKMKEKGDIPEGYSVSREKKERFSLILESASTNQTSMYLCASSRAEAMGNEQFFGPGTRLTVL.

CDR3 in DNA: TGTGCCAGCAGTTTCCCGGACAGGGGCGACTACACCTTC. Translating it yields CASSFPDRGDYTF. V gene TRBV7-2 combines with J gene TRBJ1-2; the match to TRBD1 covers 9 bases. The CDR3 covers 13 residues. Per germline, CDR1 SGHTA and CDR2 FQGNSA. V was pared by 6 bases and J by 10 bases, with 9 bases of the junction left unmatched.

This sequence joins TRBV7-2 and TRBJ2-7; 10 bases line up with TRBD1. V was pared by 5 bases and J by 6 bases, with 4 bases of the junction left unmatched. Looked up from germline, CDR1 is SGHTA and CDR2 is FQGNSA. The CDR3 is 13 amino acids. The CDR3 nucleotides are TGTGCCAGCAGCGGCTGGACAGGGGGCGAGCAGTACTTC. It is translated as CASSGWTGGEQYF.

V and J are TRBV27 and TRBJ1-2; D not certain. V was clipped by 6 bases and J by 7 bases, with 15 bases between them. This CDR3 has 13 residues. Germline V gene lookup returns CDR1 MNHEY and CDR2 SMNVEV (reference sequence). The CDR3 reads CASRVTEGLGYTF. CDR3 in DNA: TGTGCCAGCAGGGTCACAGAAGGGCTTGGCTACACCTTC.

The chain couples TRBV6-5 to TRBJ2-2; 7 positions agree with TRBD1. Looked up from germline, CDR1 is MNHEY and CDR2 is SVGAGI. CDR3 length: 12 residues. Trimming took 7 bases from V and 5 from J; bases not matched to a gene: 1. CDR3 bases: TGTGCCAGCAACAGGGGAACCGGGGAGCTGTTTTTT. This encodes CASNRGTGELFF.

The V call is TRBV4-2, the J call TRBJ2-1; 12 bases fit TRBD2. CDR1 LGHNA and CDR2 YNFKEQ come from the germline V gene. The junction had 7 bases not matched to a gene; V was cut back by 4 bases and J by 6 bases. The CDR3 length is 16 residues. The DNA for the CDR3 is TGTGCCAGCAGCCCCCTAGCGGGAGGGAACATCAATGAGCAGTTCTTC. Translated: CASSPLAGGNINEQFF.

This chain connects TRBV4-1 to TRBJ2-2; tentatively, D is TRBD2 (5 bases). V dropped 1 base and J dropped 7 bases, with 19 bases sitting between them. The CDR3 has 17 amino acids. CDR1 and CDR2 from the germline V gene are MGHRA and YSYEKL. The CDR3 protein is CASSQVFSPGSIGELFF. CDR3 in DNA: TGCGCCAGCAGCCAAGTTTTCTCGCCGGGAAGTATCGGGGAGCTGTTTTTT.

The J gene is TRBJ2-7, the V gene TRBV5-5, with D tentatively TRBD1 (6 bases). V lost 0 bases to trimming and J lost 0 bases, with 10 bases between them. CDR3 size: 15 residues. In germline, CDR1 is SGHKS, CDR2 YYEKEE (reference sequence). CDR3 nucleotides: TGTGCCAGCAGCTTGGGACAGGCCCTCTCCTACGAGCAGTACTTC. Translated: CASSLGQALSYEQYF.

The chain couples TRBV28 to TRBJ1-3; 7 nucleotides line up with TRBD1. The CDR3 spans 14 residues. V dropped 5 bases and J dropped 2; count of bases not matched to a gene: 3. Germline V gene lookup returns CDR1 MDHEN and CDR2 SYDVKM. This CDR3 reads CASSRGTAGNTIYF. In DNA form, the CDR3 reads TGTGCCAGCAGTCGTGGGACAGCTGGAAACACCATATATTTT.

The rearrangement links TRBV5-1 to TRBJ1-2, with TRBD1 identical over 7 bases. The germline CDR1 and CDR2 sequences are SGHRS and YFSETQ. V was clipped by 4 bases and J by 5 bases; unmatched bases: 8. This CDR3 has 14 residues. This CDR3 reads CASSVEGQFYGYTF. The CDR3 nucleotides are TGCGCCAGCAGCGTAGAGGGACAGTTTTATGGCTACACCTTC.

The chain has TRBV19 and TRBJ2-6, with unresolved D. V lost 9 bases, J lost 2 bases, and 8 bases lay in between. The CDR3 has 13 amino acids. CDR1 and CDR2 from the germline V gene are LNHDA and SQIVND (reference sequence). CDR3 DNA: TGTGCCAGCTCTCTTCCTGGGGCCAACGTCCTGACTTTC. As protein: CASSLPGANVLTF.